Presented here are 32 T cell receptor beta chains from one specimen sequenced in a study of blood T cell repertoires in COVID-19. Method: immunoSEQ multiplex PCR; TCRdb's copy keeps in-frame clones and lacks some. The sample records 180,000 or so clones, about 90% being singletons. Sequencing was carried out using PBMCs or T cells enriched from blood (not recorded which). The receptors come from a human donor with acute COVID-19. The donor label of this sample is uncertain.

This clone was recorded a few times. The chain joins TRBV6-5 to TRBJ2-2; 9 nucleotides match TRBD1. The V and J ends lost 7 bases and 6 bases, in that order; junction bases with no gene match: 6. Germline V gene sequence: CDR1 MNHEY, CDR2 SVGAGI. The CDR3 sequence is 14 residues long. CDR3 sequence reads: CASKGQGGAGELFF. The CDR3 DNA follows: TGTGCCAGCAAGGGACAGGGCGGTGCCGGGGAGCTGTTTTTT.

The genes are TRBV29-1 and TRBJ2-5, with TRBD2 matching over 12 bases. The germline gives CDR1 SQVTM, CDR2 ANQGSEA. With 5 bases clipped from V and 4 bases from J, the junction kept 8 bases outside the gene matches. This CDR3 comprises 15 residues. CDR3 bases: TGCAGCGTTAAACCGACTAGCGGGGGAGGAGAGACCCAGTACTTC. Translating gives CSVKPTSGGGETQYF.

This chain joins TRBV5-6 and TRBJ1-1; D remains ambiguous. Looked up from germline, CDR1 is SGHDT and CDR2 is YYEEEE. The CDR3 extends over 14 amino acids. Trimming took off 0 bases at V and 5 bases at J, with 11 bases between the two ends. The CDR3 region is CASSLGGVGTEAFF. CDR3 DNA: TGTGCCAGCAGCTTGGGCGGGGTCGGGACTGAAGCTTTCTTT.

The chain combines TRBV7-2 with TRBJ1-2; 9 nucleotides align to TRBD1. CDR1 and CDR2 from the germline V gene are SGHTA and FQGNSA. This CDR3 comprises 16 residues. Trimming cost V 2 bases and J 4 bases; bases outside gene matches: 8. The CDR3 region is CASSLTQGAPGYGYTF. In DNA, the CDR3 is TGTGCCAGCAGCTTAACACAGGGGGCGCCGGGCTATGGCTACACCTTC.

The chain has TRBV5-4 and TRBJ2-5, with D hard to call. Germline lookup yields CDR1 SGHNT and CDR2 YYREEE (reference sequence). There are 12 residues in the CDR3. Trimming pared 0 bases from V and 5 bases from J, leaving 5 bases between. CDR3 loop: CASSLVGETQYF. CDR3 in DNA: TGTGCCAGCAGCTTGGTGGGCGAGACCCAGTACTTC.

This rearrangement joins TRBV6-6 to TRBJ2-4; 14 bases map to TRBD2. The length of the CDR3 is 15 residues. Germline CDR1 reads MNHNY; CDR2 reads SVGAGI (reference sequence). With V trimmed by 5 bases and J by 9 bases, 6 bases remained unmatched. The CDR3 coding sequence is TGTGCCAGCAGTCGACTAGCGGGGGGGCTGGGCATTCAGTACTTC. Translating it yields CASSRLAGGLGIQYF.

The J gene is TRBJ2-1, the V gene TRBV19; tentatively, D is TRBD1 (6 bases). V was shortened by 7 bases and J by 6 bases, with 10 bases between the two germline ends. The germline V gene has CDR1 LNHDA and CDR2 SQIVND (reference sequence). This CDR3 is built from 12 residues. The CDR3 nucleotides are TGTGCCAGTACTACAGGGACCAATGAGCAGTTCTTC. This encodes CASTTGTNEQFF.

Here the CDR3 reads CASSLFGGRHYSGNTIYF. In DNA form, the CDR3 reads TGTGCCAGCAGCTTATTTGGGGGCCGACACTACTCTGGAAACACCATATATTTT. The genes are TRBV7-2 and TRBJ1-3; a weak D match, TRBD1 (6 bases). Germline CDR1 and CDR2: SGHTA and FQGNSA. Trimming removed 2 bases from V and 0 bases from J, with 17 bases in between. There are 18 residues in the CDR3.

This sequence joins TRBV6-5 and TRBJ2-7, with 10 bases aligning to TRBD1. Germline assignment: CDR1 MNHEY and CDR2 SVGAGI. V lost 4 bases to trimming and J lost 7 bases; unmatched junction nucleotides: 10. The CDR3 loop spans 15 amino acids. This CDR3 is CASSFDGTGVEEQYF. The DNA for the CDR3 is TGTGCCAGCAGTTTCGACGGGACAGGGGTGGAAGAGCAGTACTTC.

The V call is TRBV5-8, the J call TRBJ2-7, with 10 bases identical to TRBD1. The CDR3 is 19 residues long. The V and J ends lost 3 bases and 2 bases, in that order; junction bases with no gene match: 17. CDR1 SGHTS and CDR2 YDEGEE come from the germline V gene. CDR3 protein: CASSSRSTGGLRRPYEQYF. CDR3 sequence (DNA): TGTGCCAGCAGCTCAAGGTCGACAGGGGGCTTACGCCGACCCTACGAGCAGTACTTC.

The V and J genes are TRBV7-8 and TRBJ1-1; D is undetermined. CDR3 size: 15 residues. Germline-derived CDR1 and CDR2 are SGHVS and FQNEAQ. Trimming left V 5 bases short and J 5 bases short, with 18 bases between. CDR3 sequence reads: CASSLSFGARTEAFF. CDR3 in DNA: TGTGCCAGCAGCCTCAGTTTCGGCGCGAGGACTGAAGCTTTCTTT.

The J gene is TRBJ2-5, the V gene TRBV5-1, with TRBD2 matching 9 bases. Trimming at V came to 0 bases and at J to 1 base, leaving 1 base not matched to a gene. The CDR3 totals 15 residues. CDR1 SGHRS and CDR2 YFSETQ come from the germline V gene. The CDR3 sequence: CASSLASGIQETQYF. In DNA, the CDR3 is TGCGCCAGCAGCTTGGCTAGCGGGATCCAAGAGACCCAGTACTTC.

This chain links TRBV18 with TRBJ1-6; the D is unclear. The germline CDR1 and CDR2 sequences are KGHSH and LQKENI. The CDR3 runs to 14 residues. V gave up 3 bases and J gave up 8 bases, with 11 bases separating them. The CDR3 bases are TGTGCCAGCTCACCGGGCGATGGTCATTCACCCCTCCACTTT. Protein sequence: CASSPGDGHSPLHF.

V and J are TRBV10-3 and TRBJ2-7; TRBD2 agrees at 7 bases. The V segment lost 0 bases and the J segment 0 bases; nucleotides outside the gene matches: 5. The CDR3 length is 16 residues. CDR1 ENHRY and CDR2 SYGVKD come from the germline V gene. CDR3: CAISESGGVSSYEQYF. The CDR3 DNA is TGTGCCATCAGTGAGTCGGGAGGGGTGAGCTCCTACGAGCAGTACTTC.

CDR3 in amino acids: CAWNARDRVWDEQFF. The CDR3 nucleotides read TGTGCCTGGAATGCCCGGGACAGGGTTTGGGATGAGCAGTTCTTC. The V gene is TRBV30, the J gene TRBJ2-1; 9 bases line up with TRBD1. This CDR3 is 15 amino acids long. The V and J ends lost 4 bases and 8 bases, in that order; junction bases with no gene match: 12. Looked up from germline, CDR1 is GTSNPN and CDR2 is SVGIG (reference sequence).

The chain has TRBV13 and TRBJ1-1, with D maybe TRBD1 (6 bases). Germline V gene sequence: CDR1 PRHDT, CDR2 FYEKMQ (reference sequence). V lost 5 bases and J lost 1, with 8 bases in between. There are 13 residues in the CDR3. The CDR3 reads CASSGDKNTEAFF. DNA for the CDR3: TGTGCCAGCAGCGGGGACAAGAACACTGAAGCTTTCTTT. Combining the CDR3 with reference TRBV13 and TRBJ1-1 gives the whole variable domain AAGVIQSPRHLIKEKRETATLKCYPIPRHDTVYWYQQGPGQDPQFLISFYEKMQSDKGSIPDRFSAQQFSDYHSELNMSSLELGDSALYFCASSGDKNTEAFFGQGTRLTVV.

The chain carries TRBV29-1 and TRBJ1-1; TRBD1 matches at 7 bases. V lost 5 bases to trimming and J lost 4 bases; unmatched junction nucleotides: 7. The CDR3 spans 13 residues. Germline V gene sequence: CDR1 SQVTM, CDR2 ANQGSEA. The DNA for the CDR3 is TGCAGCGTTAGACAGGGATATTTCACTGAAGCTTTCTTT. As protein: CSVRQGYFTEAFF.

The rearrangement joins TRBV27 to TRBJ1-4; 9 bases line up with TRBD1. V dropped 5 bases and J dropped 8; count of bases not matched to a gene: 12. Looked up from germline, CDR1 is MNHEY and CDR2 is SMNVEV (reference sequence). This CDR3 spans 16 amino acids. Here the CDR3 reads CASSRDPGQGIEKLFF. The CDR3 nucleotides read TGTGCCAGCAGTCGAGACCCGGGACAGGGAATAGAAAAACTGTTTTTT.

Of note for this clone: The germline gene is not matched at one end of the junction; a read error may be the cause. V usage is TRBV28 and J usage is TRBJ1-1; 7 bases line up with TRBD1. The germline gives CDR1 MDHEN, CDR2 SYDVKM. This CDR3 has 15 residues. The CDR3 reads CASNLGGNWYTEAFF. In DNA, the CDR3 is TGTGCCAGCAATTTAGGGGGCAATTGGTACACTGAAGCTTTCTTT.

The chain is built from TRBV28 and TRBJ1-5; TRBD1 matches 9 bases. Trimming took 6 bases from V and 11 from J; bases not matched to a gene: 5. CDR1 and CDR2 (germline): MDHEN, SYDVKM. This CDR3 is 12 amino acids long. CDR3 bases: TGTGCCAGCAGCGACAGGGGGTGGACCCAGCATTTT. As protein: CASSDRGWTQHF.

The chain has TRBV20-1 and TRBJ1-5; D unclear. CDR3 length equals 12 residues. Trimming pared 3 bases from V and 8 bases from J, leaving 11 bases between. Germline V CDR1 and CDR2: DFQATT, SNEGSKA (reference sequence). The CDR3 nucleotides are TGCAGTGCTAGTGAAAGTCTAGAGCCCCAGCATTTT. Amino acids: CSASESLEPQHF.

CDR3 in amino acids: CATSLGGGYTDTQYF. The CDR3 coding sequence is TGTGCCACCAGCCTCGGCGGGGGATACACAGATACGCAGTATTTT. This chain uses TRBV15 with TRBJ2-3, with 7 nucleotides matching TRBD2. The CDR3 length is 15 residues. V was clipped by 5 bases and J by 2 bases; unmatched bases: 7. Germline assignment: CDR1 LNHNV and CDR2 YYDKDF (reference sequence).

This chain joins TRBV7-2 and TRBJ2-2; the D gene is possibly TRBD2 (5 bases). V gave up 3 bases and J gave up 0 bases, with 5 bases separating them. The CDR3 extends over 14 amino acids. Germline V gene lookup returns CDR1 SGHTA and CDR2 FQGNSA. The DNA for the CDR3 is TGTGCCAGCAGCTTGGACTCGAACACCGGGGAGCTGTTTTTT. Amino acids: CASSLDSNTGELFF.

The rearrangement uses TRBV6-5 and TRBJ1-2, with TRBD1 as a possible D gene (5 bases). With 6 bases removed from V and 8 bases from J, the gap between germline ends came to 10 bases. CDR1 is MNHEY, CDR2 SVGAGI, per germline. This CDR3 has 11 residues. CDR3 bases: TGTGCCAGCAGAGGGGTTGGGGGCTACACCTTC. This gives the protein CASRGVGGYTF.

The rearrangement uses TRBV5-8 and TRBJ1-2, with D perhaps matching TRBD1 (6 bases). The V gene's germline CDR1 is SGHTS and CDR2 YDEGEE. The V end lost 2 bases, the J end lost 6 bases, and 14 bases lay between the germline ends. The CDR3 sequence is 14 residues long. The CDR3: CASSFGQRGDGYTF. CDR3 DNA sequence: TGTGCCAGCAGCTTCGGACAGCGAGGGGATGGCTACACCTTC. The entire variable domain, with the rest obtained from reference TRBV5-8 and TRBJ1-2, is as follows: EAGVTQSPTHLIKTRGQQATLRCSPISGHTSVYWYQQALGLGLQFLLWYDEGEERNRGNFPPRFSGRQFPNYSSELNVNALELEDSALYLCASSFGQRGDGYTFGSGTRLTVV.

The V gene is TRBV7-7, the J gene TRBJ2-3; TRBD1 matches 8 bases. CDR1 and CDR2 (germline): SSHAT, FNYEAQ (reference sequence). This CDR3 has 15 residues. V lost 5 bases to trimming and J lost 0 bases; unmatched junction nucleotides: 4. CDR3 in DNA: TGTGCCAGCAGCAAGACAGGGGCGAGCACAGATACGCAGTATTTT. The encoded protein is CASSKTGASTDTQYF.

V gene TRBV6-4 combines with J gene TRBJ2-1; 10 bases are shared with TRBD2. Germline V lookup: CDR1 MRHNA, CDR2 SNTAGT. The CDR3 runs 16 residues. V dropped 6 bases and J dropped 7; count of bases not matched to a gene: 12. This CDR3 is CASRPHPSGGINEQFF. As DNA, the CDR3 is TGTGCCAGCAGACCACATCCTAGCGGGGGAATAAATGAGCAGTTCTTC.

DNA of the CDR3: TGTGCCAGCAGCGCCGCAGGGGGCGACACCGGGGAGCTGTTTTTT. Its translation is CASSAAGGDTGELFF. V is TRBV9 and J is TRBJ2-2; 8 bases agree with TRBD1. CDR3 size: 15 residues. Germline V lookup: CDR1 SGDLS, CDR2 YYNGEE. V shed 3 bases, J shed 3 bases, and the junction held 4 bases outside the gene matches. The full variable domain, rest sourced from reference TRBV9 and TRBJ2-2, is DSGVTQTPKHLITATGQRVTLRCSPRSGDLSVYWYQQSLDQGLQFLIQYYNGEERAKGNILERFSAQQFPDLHSELNLSSLELGDSALYFCASSAAGGDTGELFFGEGSRLTVL.

The V gene is TRBV3-1 (or the pseudogene TRBV3-2), the J gene TRBJ2-1; 7 bases align to TRBD2. Germline CDR1 and CDR2: LGHDT and YNNKEL (reference sequence). This CDR3 is built from 15 residues. Losses at the gene ends were 4 bases for V and 6 bases for J; bases not matched to a gene: 9. This CDR3 reads CASSPGRGGSNEQFF. The CDR3 DNA follows: TGTGCCAGCAGCCCGGGGCGCGGGGGAAGCAATGAGCAGTTCTTC.

A word on this clone: The germline gene is not matched at one end of the junction; a read error may be the cause. The chain employs TRBV2 and TRBJ1-2; 8 nucleotides match TRBD1. This CDR3 contains 11 residues. CDR1 SNHLY and CDR2 FYNNEI come from the germline V gene. As DNA, the CDR3 is TGTGCCAGCAAAGCCCGGGACAGGACAGCCTTC. Protein sequence: CASKARDRTAF. The complete variable domain, with remaining parts taken from reference TRBV2 and TRBJ1-2, reads EPEVTQTPSHQVTQMGQEVILRCVPISNHLYFYWYRQILGQKVEFLVSFYNNEISEKSEIFDDQFSVERPDGSNFTLKIRSTKLEDSAMYFCASKARDRTAFGSGTRLTVV.

The chain uses TRBV7-9 and TRBJ1-1; D gene unclear. CDR3 length equals 16 residues. Trimming removed 0 bases at V and 5 bases at J, with 16 bases between. Looked up from germline, CDR1 is SEHNR and CDR2 is FQNEAQ (reference sequence). CDR3 amino acids: CASSLAPGPGATEAFF. The CDR3 DNA follows: TGTGCCAGCAGCTTAGCGCCAGGCCCTGGTGCAACTGAAGCTTTCTTT.

J is TRBJ1-1 and V is TRBV24-1, with unresolved D. Germline CDR1 reads KGHDR; CDR2 reads SFDVKD. This CDR3 contains 12 residues. Trimming took 5 bases from V and 5 from J, leaving 8 bases between them. CDR3 protein: CATSAGNTEAFF. The CDR3, as DNA: TGTGCCACCAGTGCGGGAAATACTGAAGCTTTCTTT.